Below, 28 T cell receptor beta chains from the same sample are listed, as sequenced in a study of response to subunit inactivated influenza vaccine. A single record per CDR3 protein comes from TCRdb applying MiXCR to the RT-PCR reads. Of 490,000 or so distinct CDR3 sequences in the sample, approximately 7.6% were seen once. Material: PBMCs from blood, obtained roughly 24 months after vaccination. The origin of the receptors is a man aged 50-75 years who received an inactivated influenza vaccine.

This clonotype was seen only a few times. The genes are TRBV24-1 and TRBJ2-7, with a tentative D call TRBD1 (6 bases). V lost 1 base and J 12 bases, leaving 12 bases between the germline ends. This CDR3 has 12 amino acids. Germline assignment: CDR1 KGHDR and CDR2 SFDVKD. The CDR3 nucleotides are TGTGCCACCAGTGATTTTGGGACACCCAGGTACTTC. It yields the protein CATSDFGTPRYF.

This clonotype came up a few times. The chain joins TRBV27 to TRBJ2-3; tentative D call: TRBD1 (6 bases). V lost 3 bases and J 6 bases, leaving 16 bases between the germline ends. The CDR3 is made up of 15 amino acids. Per the germline V gene, CDR1 is MNHEY and CDR2 is SMNVEV (reference sequence). For the CDR3, the DNA is TGTGCCAGCAGTTTCGGCGCACAGGGCAGGGATACGCAGTATTTT. The encoded protein is CASSFGAQGRDTQYF.

The rearrangement links TRBV2 to TRBJ2-5, with D perhaps TRBD1 or TRBD2 (7 bases each). V was clipped by 6 bases and J by 4 bases, with 18 bases between them. The V gene's germline CDR1 is SNHLY and CDR2 FYNNEI. CDR3 length equals 15 residues. The CDR3 spells CASSRQGGRGETQYF. The CDR3 nucleotides are TGTGCCAGCAGCCGTCAGGGGGGGCGAGGAGAGACCCAGTACTTC.

This clonotype was detected a few times. This sequence joins TRBV7-9 and TRBJ2-3, with D perhaps assigned TRBD1 or TRBD2 (7 bases each). CDR1 and CDR2 (germline): SEHNR, FQNEAQ (reference sequence). V gave up 2 bases and J gave up 6 bases, with 12 bases separating them. This CDR3 has 14 residues. The CDR3 loop is CASSLSGTVDTQYF. CDR3 in DNA: TGTGCCAGCAGCTTAAGCGGGACAGTGGATACGCAGTATTTT.

This chain connects TRBV6-2 or TRBV6-3 to TRBJ2-1; no clear D gene. The CDR3 consists of 11 residues. Germline V gene lookup returns CDR1 MNHEY and CDR2 SVGEGT. V gave up 8 bases and J gave up 6 bases, with 8 bases separating them. The CDR3 loop reads CASRSPNEQFF. The CDR3 coding sequence is TGTGCCAGCCGCTCTCCCAATGAGCAGTTCTTC.

This rearrangement joins TRBV3-1 to TRBJ2-6; D not certain. The V gene's germline CDR1 is LGHDT and CDR2 YNNKEL (reference sequence). V shed 7 bases and J shed 8 bases, with 12 bases lying between them. This CDR3 comprises 13 residues. The CDR3 DNA is TGTGCCAGCAACCAGGCGGCGACCAACGTCCTGACTTTC. Residues: CASNQAATNVLTF.

This clonotype was seen a handful of times. In DNA, the CDR3 is TGTGCCAGCAGCTTATTTGGAGCGGCCGGGGAGCTGTTTTTT. Translating it yields CASSLFGAAGELFF. The chain is built from TRBV7-2 and TRBJ2-2; possibly TRBD2 for D (5 bases). There are 14 residues in the CDR3. Trimming removed 2 bases from V and 6 bases from J, with 10 bases in between. Germline lookup yields CDR1 SGHTA and CDR2 FQGNSA.

This clonotype was detected only a few times. The gene calls are TRBV7-2 and TRBJ2-5; D is perhaps TRBD1 (5 bases). Deletions cut 1 base from V and 5 bases from J, with 17 bases between. The germline V gene encodes CDR1 SGHTA and CDR2 FQGNSA. The CDR3 totals 16 residues. In DNA, the CDR3 is TGTGCCAGCAGCTTAGTTTCCACTCAGGGTTGGGAGACCCAGTACTTC. Protein product: CASSLVSTQGWETQYF.

The chain has TRBV29-1 and TRBJ1-1; D remains ambiguous. Trimming pared 4 bases from V and 7 bases from J, leaving 10 bases between. From germline, CDR1 is SQVTM and CDR2 ANQGSEA. This CDR3 contains 11 residues. The CDR3 DNA sequence: TGCAGCGTTGTAATGGAGATTGAAGCTTTCTTT. Its translation: CSVVMEIEAFF.

This clonotype was recorded at least ten times. The chain carries TRBV4-3 and TRBJ2-3; no reliable D call. The V end lost 1 base, the J end lost 0 bases, and 5 bases lay between the germline ends. The CDR3 spans 14 residues. CDR1 is LGHNA, CDR2 YSLEER, per germline. CDR3 sequence (DNA): TGCGCCAGCAGCCAAGGTAGCAGCACAGATACGCAGTATTTT. Translated: CASSQGSSTDTQYF.

This clonotype was observed a handful of times. CDR3 bases: TGTGCCAGCTCAGTGACAGGGAATAGCAATCAGCCCCAGCATTTT. Protein sequence: CASSVTGNSNQPQHF. The chain has TRBV18 and TRBJ1-5, with 7 bases aligning to TRBD1. Germline trimming cut 5 bases from V and 0 bases from J; bases unmatched to any gene: 4. The length of the CDR3 is 15 residues. The V gene's germline CDR1 is KGHSH and CDR2 LQKENI.

This clonotype was counted a few times. The rearrangement joins TRBV14 to TRBJ2-3; D ambiguous. Looked up from germline, CDR1 is SGHDN and CDR2 is FVKESK. V gave up 3 bases and J gave up 5 bases, with 9 bases separating them. This CDR3 comprises 13 residues. CDR3 protein: CASSQPGLDTQYF. In DNA, the CDR3 is TGTGCCAGCAGCCAGCCCGGTTTAGATACGCAGTATTTT.

In this sample, this clonotype turned up a few times. V is TRBV12-3 or TRBV12-4 and J is TRBJ1-3; 8 nucleotides agree with TRBD1. V shed 5 bases, J shed 2 bases, and the junction held 2 bases outside the gene matches. The CDR3 length is 14 residues. The CDR3 DNA sequence: TGTGCCAGCAGTAAGGACAGGGCTGGAAACACCATATATTTT. Residues: CASSKDRAGNTIYF.

This clonotype was picked up a small number of times. The gene calls are TRBV7-2 and TRBJ2-3; the D call may be TRBD1 or TRBD2 (6 bases each). V dropped 5 bases and J dropped 6 bases, with 21 bases sitting between them. From germline, CDR1 is SGHTA and CDR2 FQGNSA. The CDR3 totals 16 residues. The CDR3 bases are TGTGCCAGCAGCCGCAACCGAGGGGGGACGGGGGATACGCAGTATTTT. Amino acids: CASSRNRGGTGDTQYF. Full variable domain (outside the CDR3, taken from reference TRBV7-2 and TRBJ2-3): GAGVSQSPSNKVTEKGKDVELRCDPISGHTALYWYRQSLGQGLEFLIYFQGNSAPDKSGLPSDRFSAERTGGSVSTLTIQRTQQEDSAVYLCASSRNRGGTGDTQYFGPGTRLTVL.

This clonotype has a count of ten or more. The V and J genes are TRBV27 and TRBJ1-1; D remains unclear. The CDR3 is 14 residues long. Per germline, CDR1 MNHEY and CDR2 SMNVEV (reference sequence). Trimming pared 2 bases from V and 0 bases from J, leaving 7 bases between. CDR3: CASSLARLNTEAFF. The CDR3 DNA follows: TGTGCCAGCAGTTTAGCGAGGCTGAACACTGAAGCTTTCTTT.

The J gene is TRBJ2-4, the V gene TRBV5-1; 10 positions agree with TRBD2. Germline CDR1 SGHRS, CDR2 YFSETQ. The CDR3 contains 15 residues. Losses at the gene ends were 0 bases for V and 8 bases for J; bases not matched to a gene: 5. CDR3 bases: TGCGCCAGCAGCTTGGGCGCTAGCGGGAGTGACATTCAGTACTTC. This translates into CASSLGASGSDIQYF.

There are many counts of this clonotype. The rearrangement joins TRBV30 to TRBJ2-7; 8 bases line up with TRBD1. The CDR3 runs 14 residues. Looked up from germline, CDR1 is GTSNPN and CDR2 is SVGIG (reference sequence). V was clipped by 4 bases and J by 4 bases; unmatched bases: 9. CDR3 amino acids: CAWTPDRVLYEQYF. CDR3 coding DNA: TGTGCCTGGACTCCGGACAGGGTCCTGTACGAGCAGTACTTC.

This clonotype was seen only a few times. Here the CDR3 DNA reads TGTGCCAGCAGCCAATACCCGACTAGCTCAGCCGAGCAGTACTTC. Protein product: CASSQYPTSSAEQYF. V and J are TRBV3-1 and TRBJ2-7, with 7 positions matching TRBD2. Germline V lookup: CDR1 LGHDT, CDR2 YNNKEL (reference sequence). The V gene end was trimmed by 2 bases and the J gene end by 6 bases; junction bases not matched to a gene: 10. This CDR3 is built from 15 residues.

This clonotype was observed many times. This chain joins TRBV4-3 and TRBJ2-1; the D gene is possibly TRBD1 (6 bases). The CDR3 has 13 residues. The germline V and J ends were trimmed by 4 bases and 6 bases, with 10 bases remaining between them. Germline V gene data show CDR1 as LGHNA and CDR2 as YSLEER. In nucleotides, the CDR3 is TGCGCCAGCAGCCGGGGACACCTCAATGAGCAGTTCTTC. Translated: CASSRGHLNEQFF.

This clonotype showed up just a few times. V gene TRBV6-6 combines with J gene TRBJ2-7; either TRBD1 or TRBD2 may fit D (5 bases each). The CDR3 sequence is 12 residues long. Germline CDR1 reads MNHNY; CDR2 reads SVGAGI (reference sequence). Between the trimmed V and J ends, which lost 7 bases and 4 bases, there was a span of 11 bases. The CDR3 DNA reads as TGTGCCAGCACCCGCGAGGGGTACGAGCAGTACTTC. It codes for CASTREGYEQYF.

The chain's CDR3 is CASRHSTGGKLAGRTDTQYF. In nucleotides, the CDR3 is TGCGCCAGCAGACACAGCACCGGGGGTAAACTAGCGGGACGCACAGATACGCAGTATTTT. The chain is built from TRBV4-1 and TRBJ2-3; 10 nucleotides align to TRBD2. The germline CDR1 and CDR2 sequences are MGHRA and YSYEKL. The CDR3 totals 20 residues. V gave up 6 bases and J gave up 1 base; unmatched junction bases: 19.

This chain uses TRBV7-2 with TRBJ2-3; possible D gene TRBD1, 6 bases. The CDR3 runs to 15 residues. In germline, CDR1 is SGHTA, CDR2 FQGNSA. The ends were cut back, 8 bases at V and 5 bases at J, with 20 bases in the middle. The CDR3 DNA follows: TGTGCCAGCCAGGACAGCCCTGGAAAAATAGATACGCAGTATTTT. It codes for CASQDSPGKIDTQYF.

This clonotype showed up just a few times. The chain combines TRBV25-1 with TRBJ2-5; 8 nucleotides agree with TRBD1. After removal of 7 bases from V and 5 bases from J, the junction contained 12 bases not matched to a gene. The germline CDR1 and CDR2 sequences are MGHDK and SYGVNS. The CDR3 is made up of 15 amino acids. This chain's CDR3 is CASTPRTGRGETQYF. The CDR3 DNA follows: TGTGCCAGCACCCCGAGGACAGGGAGAGGGGAGACCCAGTACTTC.

This clonotype was counted many times. The rearrangement links TRBV6-2 or TRBV6-3 to TRBJ2-7; 8 bases are a match to TRBD1. CDR3 length equals 17 residues. After removal of 1 base from V and 0 bases from J, the junction contained 8 bases not matched to a gene. Per germline, CDR1 MNHEY and CDR2 SVGEGT. For the CDR3, the DNA is TGTGCCAGCAGTTACTTGATGGACAGGGAGCTCTCCTACGAGCAGTACTTC. This encodes CASSYLMDRELSYEQYF.

This clonotype was counted a single time. This chain uses TRBV7-2 with TRBJ2-7; a weak D match, TRBD1 (5 bases). V was clipped by 5 bases and J by 7 bases, with 18 bases between them. CDR1 and CDR2 from the germline V gene are SGHTA and FQGNSA. This CDR3 region has 14 residues. In nucleotides, the CDR3 is TGTGCCAGCAGCCCGCCGGCCGGCGCAGGGGAGCAGTACTTC. This sequence encodes CASSPPAGAGEQYF.

This clonotype showed up just a few times. The chain combines TRBV5-1 with TRBJ2-5, with D possibly being TRBD1 or TRBD2 (6 bases each). Germline V lookup: CDR1 SGHRS, CDR2 YFSETQ. CDR3 length: 17 residues. Trimming pared 0 bases from V and 3 bases from J, leaving 18 bases between. This CDR3 is CASSLGGTGAQEETQYF. CDR3 DNA sequence: TGCGCCAGCAGCTTGGGGGGGACGGGGGCCCAGGAAGAGACCCAGTACTTC.

This clonotype showed up many times. This chain uses TRBV9 with TRBJ1-1, with D maybe TRBD1 (6 bases). The CDR3 spans 15 residues. Germline V gene lookup returns CDR1 SGDLS and CDR2 YYNGEE. V dropped 0 bases and J dropped 0 bases, with 9 bases sitting between them. The chain's CDR3 is CASSVGTDLNTEAFF. CDR3 coding DNA: TGTGCCAGCAGCGTAGGGACAGACCTGAACACTGAAGCTTTCTTT.

This clonotype has at least ten counts. The gene calls are TRBV7-3 and TRBJ2-1; 9 nucleotides agree with TRBD2. The CDR3 has 13 amino acids. The germline V gene has CDR1 SGHTA and CDR2 FQGTGA. V was pared by 0 bases and J by 9 bases, with 0 bases of the junction left unmatched. The DNA for the CDR3 is TGTGCCAGCAGCTTAACAGCGGGGGGTGAGCAGTTCTTC. It translates to CASSLTAGGEQFF. Drawing the rest from reference TRBV7-3 and TRBJ2-1, the complete variable domain is GAGVSQTPSNKVTEKGKYVELRCDPISGHTALYWYRQSLGQGPEFLIYFQGTGAADDSGLPNDRFFAVRPEGSVSTLKIQRTERGDSAVYLCASSLTAGGEQFFGPGTRLTVL.